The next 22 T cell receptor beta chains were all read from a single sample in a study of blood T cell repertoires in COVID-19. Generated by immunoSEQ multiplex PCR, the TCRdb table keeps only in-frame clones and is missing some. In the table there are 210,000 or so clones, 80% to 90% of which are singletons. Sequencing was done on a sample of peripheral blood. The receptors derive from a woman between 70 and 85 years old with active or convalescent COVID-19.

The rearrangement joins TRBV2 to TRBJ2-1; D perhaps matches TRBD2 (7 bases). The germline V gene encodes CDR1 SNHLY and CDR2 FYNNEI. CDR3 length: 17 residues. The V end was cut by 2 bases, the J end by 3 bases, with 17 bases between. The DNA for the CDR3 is TGTGCCAGCAGTGAATGGGGGGGCAGGGGAGGCTACAATGAGCAGTTCTTC. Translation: CASSEWGGRGGYNEQFF.

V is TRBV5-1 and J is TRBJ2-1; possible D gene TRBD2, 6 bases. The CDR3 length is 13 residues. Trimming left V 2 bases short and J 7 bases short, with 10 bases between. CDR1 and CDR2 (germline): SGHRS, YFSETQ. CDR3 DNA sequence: TGCGCCAGCAGCTTTTCGGGAGAGAATGAGCAGTTCTTC. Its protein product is CASSFSGENEQFF.

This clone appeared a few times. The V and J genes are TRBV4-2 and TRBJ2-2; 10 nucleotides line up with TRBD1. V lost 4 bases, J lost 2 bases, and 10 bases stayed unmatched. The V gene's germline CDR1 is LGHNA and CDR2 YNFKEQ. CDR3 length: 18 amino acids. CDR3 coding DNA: TGTGCCAGCAGCCGGGGGACAGGGGCCTTCGATAACACCGGGGAGCTGTTTTTT. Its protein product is CASSRGTGAFDNTGELFF.

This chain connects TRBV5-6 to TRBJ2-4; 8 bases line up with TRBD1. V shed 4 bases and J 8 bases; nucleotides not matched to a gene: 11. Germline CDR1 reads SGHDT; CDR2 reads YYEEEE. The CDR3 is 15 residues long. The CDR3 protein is CASSPTGGWSDIQYF. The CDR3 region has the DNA TGTGCCAGCAGCCCAACAGGGGGATGGTCGGACATTCAGTACTTC.

The CDR3 reads CASSLVPGDTQWTPEQYF. The DNA for the CDR3 is TGTGCCAGCAGCTTAGTTCCCGGGGACACCCAGTGGACCCCCGAGCAGTACTTC. This chain joins TRBV7-6 and TRBJ2-7; D is possibly TRBD1 (6 bases). Trimming pared 1 base from V and 6 bases from J, leaving 25 bases between. CDR1 and CDR2 (germline): SGHVS, FNYEAQ. The CDR3 runs to 18 residues.

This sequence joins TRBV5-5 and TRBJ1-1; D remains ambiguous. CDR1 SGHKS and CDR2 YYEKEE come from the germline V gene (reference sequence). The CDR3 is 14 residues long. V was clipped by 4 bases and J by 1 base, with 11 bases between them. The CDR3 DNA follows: TGTGCCAGCAGCCCCCTTTTTAGGAACACTGAAGCTTTCTTT. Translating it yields CASSPLFRNTEAFF.

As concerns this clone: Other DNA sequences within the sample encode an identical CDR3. The CDR3 DNA reads TGCGCCAGCAGCTTGGGAGGTACCCAAGAGACCCAGTACTTC. Translation gives CASSLGGTQETQYF. The V call is TRBV5-1, the J call TRBJ2-5; D not resolved. V was pared by 0 bases and J by 1 base, with 7 bases between. CDR3 size: 14 residues. Germline CDR1 SGHRS, CDR2 YFSETQ. Full variable domain (remainder filled in from reference TRBV5-1 and TRBJ2-5): KAGVTQTPRYLIKTRGQQVTLSCSPISGHRSVSWYQQTPGQGLQFLFEYFSETQRNKGNFPGRFSGRQFSNSRSEMNVSTLELGDSALYLCASSLGGTQETQYFGPGTRLLVL.

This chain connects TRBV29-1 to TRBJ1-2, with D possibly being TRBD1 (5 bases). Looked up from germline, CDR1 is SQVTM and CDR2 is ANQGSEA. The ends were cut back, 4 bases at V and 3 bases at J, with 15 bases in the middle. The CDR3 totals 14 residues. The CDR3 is CSVGPTGQHYGYTF. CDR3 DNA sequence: TGCAGCGTTGGACCCACAGGCCAACACTATGGCTACACCTTC.

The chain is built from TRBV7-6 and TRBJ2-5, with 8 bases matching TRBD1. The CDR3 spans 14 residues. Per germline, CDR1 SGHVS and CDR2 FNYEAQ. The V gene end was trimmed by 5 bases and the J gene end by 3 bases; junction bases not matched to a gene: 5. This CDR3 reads CASSRTGLEETQYF. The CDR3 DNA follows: TGTGCCAGCAGCAGGACAGGGTTAGAAGAGACCCAGTACTTC.

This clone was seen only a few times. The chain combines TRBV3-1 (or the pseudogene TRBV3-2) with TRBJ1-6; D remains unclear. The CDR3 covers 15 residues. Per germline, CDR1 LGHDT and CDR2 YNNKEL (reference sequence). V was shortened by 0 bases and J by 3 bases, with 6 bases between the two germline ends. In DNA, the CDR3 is TGTGCCAGCAGCCAAGACGATAGCTATAATTCACCCCTCCACTTT. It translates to CASSQDDSYNSPLHF.

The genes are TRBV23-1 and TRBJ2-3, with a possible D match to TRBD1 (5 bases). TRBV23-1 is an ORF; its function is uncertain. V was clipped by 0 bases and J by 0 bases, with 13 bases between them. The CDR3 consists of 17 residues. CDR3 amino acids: CASSQSRIGASTDTQYF. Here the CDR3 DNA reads TGCGCCAGCAGTCAATCCCGGATTGGGGCTAGCACAGATACGCAGTATTTT.

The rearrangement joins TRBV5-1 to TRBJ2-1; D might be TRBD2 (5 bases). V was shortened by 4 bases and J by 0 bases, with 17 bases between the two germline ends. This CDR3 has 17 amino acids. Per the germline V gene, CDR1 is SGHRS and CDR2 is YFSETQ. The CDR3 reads CASSLKGGSSSYNEQFF. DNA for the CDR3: TGCGCCAGCAGCCTGAAGGGCGGGTCCAGCTCCTACAATGAGCAGTTCTTC.

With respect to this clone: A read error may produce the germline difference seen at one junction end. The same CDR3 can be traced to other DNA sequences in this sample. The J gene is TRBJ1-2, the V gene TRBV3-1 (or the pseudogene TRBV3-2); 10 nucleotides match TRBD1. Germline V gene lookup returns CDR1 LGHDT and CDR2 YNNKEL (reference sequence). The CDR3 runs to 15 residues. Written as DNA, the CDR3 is TGTGCTAGCAGCCATCCGACAGGGGGCATATCTGGCTACACCTTC. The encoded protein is CASSHPTGGISGYTF.

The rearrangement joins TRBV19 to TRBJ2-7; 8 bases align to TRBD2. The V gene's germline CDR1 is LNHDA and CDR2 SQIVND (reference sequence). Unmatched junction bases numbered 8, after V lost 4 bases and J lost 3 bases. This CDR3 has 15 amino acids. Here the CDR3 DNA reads TGTGCCAGTAGTAACGGACTAGCAGATGTCTACGAGCAGTACTTC. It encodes CASSNGLADVYEQYF.

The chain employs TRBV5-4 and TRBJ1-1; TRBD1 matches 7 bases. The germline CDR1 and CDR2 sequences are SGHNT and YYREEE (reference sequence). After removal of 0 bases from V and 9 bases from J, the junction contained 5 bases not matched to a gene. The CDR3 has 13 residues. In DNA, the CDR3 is TGTGCCAGCAGCTTGGGAGACAGGGACCAAGCTTTCTTT. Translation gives CASSLGDRDQAFF. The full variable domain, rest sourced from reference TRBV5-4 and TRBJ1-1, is ETGVTQSPTHLIKTRGQQVTLRCSSQSGHNTVSWYQQALGQGPQFIFQYYREEENGRGNFPPRFSGLQFPNYSSELNVNALELDDSALYLCASSLGDRDQAFFGQGTRLTVV.

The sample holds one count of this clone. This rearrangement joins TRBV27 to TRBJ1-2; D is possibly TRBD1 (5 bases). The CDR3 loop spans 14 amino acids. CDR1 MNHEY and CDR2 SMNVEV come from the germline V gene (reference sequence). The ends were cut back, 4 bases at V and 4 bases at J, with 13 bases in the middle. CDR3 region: CASSYIGGTYGYTF. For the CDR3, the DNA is TGTGCCAGCAGTTACATAGGCGGGACCTATGGCTACACCTTC.

The CDR3: CASSRGAGTGETQYF. CDR3 nucleotides: TGTGCCAGCAGCCGGGGGGCCGGGACTGGAGAGACCCAGTACTTC. This chain links TRBV5-4 with TRBJ2-5; weak D call: TRBD2 (7 bases). CDR3 length: 15 amino acids. Germline assignment: CDR1 SGHNT and CDR2 YYREEE (reference sequence). V lost 4 bases, J lost 4 bases, and 17 bases lay in between. The variable domain in full, completed from reference TRBV5-4 and TRBJ2-5, reads ETGVTQSPTHLIKTRGQQVTLRCSSQSGHNTVSWYQQALGQGPQFIFQYYREEENGRGNFPPRFSGLQFPNYSSELNVNALELDDSALYLCASSRGAGTGETQYFGPGTRLLVL.

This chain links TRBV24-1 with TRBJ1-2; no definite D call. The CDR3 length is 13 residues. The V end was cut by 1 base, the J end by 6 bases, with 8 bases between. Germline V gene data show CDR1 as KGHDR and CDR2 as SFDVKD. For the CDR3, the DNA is TGTGCCACCAGTGATTTTGGAGAAGATGGCTACACCTTC. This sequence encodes CATSDFGEDGYTF.

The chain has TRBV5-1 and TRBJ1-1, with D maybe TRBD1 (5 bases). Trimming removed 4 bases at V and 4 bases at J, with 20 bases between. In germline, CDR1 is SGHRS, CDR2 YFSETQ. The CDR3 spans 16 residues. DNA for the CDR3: TGCGCCAGCAGCCCAACGTCAGGGATTGGTGGCACTGAAGCTTTCTTT. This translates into CASSPTSGIGGTEAFF.

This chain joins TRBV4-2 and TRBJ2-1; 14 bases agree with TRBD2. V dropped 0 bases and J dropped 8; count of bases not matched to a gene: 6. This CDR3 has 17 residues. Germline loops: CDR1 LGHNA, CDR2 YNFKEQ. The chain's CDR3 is CASSQETGLAGVDEQFF. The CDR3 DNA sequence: TGTGCCAGCAGCCAAGAAACGGGACTAGCGGGAGTGGATGAGCAGTTCTTC.

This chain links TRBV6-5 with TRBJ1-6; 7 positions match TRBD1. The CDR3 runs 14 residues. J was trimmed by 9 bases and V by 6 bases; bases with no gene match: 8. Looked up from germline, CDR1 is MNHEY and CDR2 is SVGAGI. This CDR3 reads CASSSTQGGSPLHF. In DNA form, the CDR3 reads TGTGCCAGCAGCTCAACCCAGGGGGGTTCACCCCTCCACTTT.

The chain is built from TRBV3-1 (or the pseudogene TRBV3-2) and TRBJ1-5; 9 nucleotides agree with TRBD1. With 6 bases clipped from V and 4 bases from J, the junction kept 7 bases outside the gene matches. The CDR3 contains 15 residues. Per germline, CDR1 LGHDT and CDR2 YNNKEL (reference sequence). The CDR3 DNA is TGTGCCAGCAGTCTCTCCGGGACAGGGAATCAGCCCCAGCATTTT. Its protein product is CASSLSGTGNQPQHF.